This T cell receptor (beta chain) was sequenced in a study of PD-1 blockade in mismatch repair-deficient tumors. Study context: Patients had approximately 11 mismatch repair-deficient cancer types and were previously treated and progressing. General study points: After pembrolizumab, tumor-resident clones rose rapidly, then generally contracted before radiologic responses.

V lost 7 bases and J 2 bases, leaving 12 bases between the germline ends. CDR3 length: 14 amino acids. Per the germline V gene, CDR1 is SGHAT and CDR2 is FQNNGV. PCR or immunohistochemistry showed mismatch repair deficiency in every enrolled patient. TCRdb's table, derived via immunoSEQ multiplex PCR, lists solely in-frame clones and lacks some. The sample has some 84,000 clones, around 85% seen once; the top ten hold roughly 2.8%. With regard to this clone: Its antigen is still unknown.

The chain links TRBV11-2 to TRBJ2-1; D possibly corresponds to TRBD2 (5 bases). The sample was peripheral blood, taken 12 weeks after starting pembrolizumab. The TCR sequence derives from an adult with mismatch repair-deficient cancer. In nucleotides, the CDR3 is TGTGCCAGCACCCCCTCGGGGACCTACAATGAGCAGTTCTTC. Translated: CASTPSGTYNEQFF. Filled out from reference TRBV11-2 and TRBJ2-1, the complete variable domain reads EAGVAQSPRYKIIEKRQSVAFWCNPISGHATLYWYQQILGQGPKLLIQFQNNGVVDDSQLPKDRFSAERLKGVDSTLKIQPAKLEDSAVYLCASTPSGTYNEQFFGPGTRLTVL.